The 21 T cell receptor beta chains below come from one sample, sequenced in a study of patients and donors after allogeneic stem cell transplantation. Via MiXCR, TCRdb re-called the RT-PCR reads, giving one row per CDR3 protein. The sample carries 400,000 to 450,000 distinct CDR3 sequences, 16% recorded once. The sequencing input was blood, either unsorted or a sorted T cell fraction (not recorded which). These TCRs come from a human donor who was either an allogeneic HSCT recipient or a stem cell or donor lymphocyte infusion donor (not recorded which). It is not recorded whose cells these are; they may come from a transplant donor.

The V call is TRBV5-1, the J call TRBJ1-6; the match to TRBD1 covers 9 bases. Germline lookup yields CDR1 SGHRS and CDR2 YFSETQ. J was trimmed by 10 bases and V by 4 bases; bases with no gene match: 12. The CDR3 length is 16 residues. The CDR3 DNA sequence: TGCGCCAGCAGCGACGGGACAGGGACGTCGGGCTCACCCCTCCACTTT. This sequence encodes CASSDGTGTSGSPLHF.

This sequence joins TRBV4-2 and TRBJ2-6; perhaps TRBD1 as D (6 bases). Deletions cut 0 bases from V and 0 bases from J, with 6 bases between. The length of the CDR3 is 16 residues. Germline CDR1 LGHNA, CDR2 YNFKEQ. The CDR3 nucleotides read TGTGCCAGCAGCCAAGACAGGGGCTCTGGGGCCAACGTCCTGACTTTC. This encodes CASSQDRGSGANVLTF.

V gene TRBV20-1 combines with J gene TRBJ2-3; 7 nucleotides agree with TRBD2. Germline V gene sequence: CDR1 DFQATT, CDR2 SNEGSKA (reference sequence). This CDR3 contains 13 residues. The chain's CDR3 is CSVGRDGTDTQYF. As DNA, the CDR3 is TGCAGCGTAGGGAGGGACGGCACAGATACGCAGTATTTT.

This chain connects TRBV29-1 to TRBJ2-6; a possible D gene is TRBD1 (5 bases). This CDR3 has 14 residues. The germline V gene encodes CDR1 SQVTM and CDR2 ANQGSEA. V lost 4 bases, J lost 0 bases, and 7 bases lay in between. The CDR3 DNA sequence: TGCAGCGTTGGACAGTTCTCTGGGGCCAACGTCCTGACTTTC. It codes for CSVGQFSGANVLTF.

The chain combines TRBV4-2 with TRBJ2-1; TRBD2 might be the D (5 bases). Looked up from germline, CDR1 is LGHNA and CDR2 is YNFKEQ. The CDR3 has 17 amino acids. Trimming pared 0 bases from V and 9 bases from J, leaving 21 bases between. CDR3 sequence reads: CASSQDRIGLAGGEQFF. The CDR3 coding sequence is TGTGCCAGCAGCCAAGATCGAATAGGTCTAGCTGGCGGTGAGCAGTTCTTC.

This clonotype was detected only a few times. This chain uses TRBV11-3 with TRBJ2-3; D not certain. Trimming took 5 bases from V and 10 from J, leaving 16 bases between them. The CDR3 runs to 13 residues. Germline assignment: CDR1 SGHNT and CDR2 YENEEA. The CDR3 region has the DNA TGTGCCAGCAGCATGAGCTTCCCCCGATCGCAGTATTTT. Protein: CASSMSFPRSQYF.

This clonotype was seen ten or more times. V is TRBV12-3 or TRBV12-4 and J is TRBJ1-1; 7 nucleotides match TRBD1. The CDR3 is made up of 17 amino acids. Germline trimming cut 6 bases from V and 4 bases from J; bases unmatched to any gene: 17. This CDR3 is CASSLGQRGSRGTEAFF. Here the CDR3 DNA reads TGTGCCAGCAGCTTGGGACAGAGGGGATCACGGGGCACTGAAGCTTTCTTT.

This clonotype came up a few times. The chain has TRBV20-1 and TRBJ1-1, with D tentatively TRBD1 (6 bases). The CDR3 covers 12 residues. Germline CDR1 and CDR2: DFQATT and SNEGSKA (reference sequence). The CDR3 loop is CSGRGGNTEAFF. CDR3 DNA: TGCAGCGGAAGGGGGGGGAACACTGAAGCTTTCTTT.

There are a few counts of this clonotype. Here the CDR3 DNA reads TGTGCCAGCAGCGCATGGGGGTTCAATGAGCAGTTCTTC. This encodes CASSAWGFNEQFF. The gene calls are TRBV9 and TRBJ2-1; D tentatively reads TRBD1 or TRBD2 (5 bases each). The CDR3 has 13 residues. V was trimmed by 3 bases and J by 6 bases, leaving 10 bases between them. Germline CDR1 and CDR2: SGDLS and YYNGEE. Filled out from reference TRBV9 and TRBJ2-1, the complete variable domain reads DSGVTQTPKHLITATGQRVTLRCSPRSGDLSVYWYQQSLDQGLQFLIQYYNGEERAKGNILERFSAQQFPDLHSELNLSSLELGDSALYFCASSAWGFNEQFFGPGTRLTVL.

The genes are TRBV6-1 and TRBJ2-7; TRBD2 matches at 11 bases. Germline CDR1 is MNHNS and CDR2 is SASEGT. V dropped 9 bases and J dropped 6; count of bases not matched to a gene: 10. The CDR3 totals 14 residues. CDR3 sequence: CASGILAGAPEQYF. The CDR3, as DNA: TGTGCCAGTGGAATACTAGCGGGAGCCCCCGAGCAGTACTTC.

This clonotype showed up many times. The CDR3 sequence is CASSLDRGRNEQYF. The CDR3 DNA follows: TGTGCCAGCAGCCTCGACAGGGGACGCAACGAGCAGTACTTC. The chain uses TRBV7-9 and TRBJ2-7; the match to TRBD1 covers 8 bases. CDR1 and CDR2 (germline): SEHNR, FQNEAQ (reference sequence). The V gene end was trimmed by 5 bases and the J gene end by 5 bases; junction bases not matched to a gene: 8. The CDR3 has 14 residues. Looking up the rest from reference TRBV7-9 and TRBJ2-7 gives the full variable domain: DTGVSQNPRHKITKRGQNVTFRCDPISEHNRLYWYRQTLGQGPEFLTYFQNEAQLEKSRLLSDRFSAERPKGSFSTLEIQRTEQGDSAMYLCASSLDRGRNEQYFGPGTRLTVT.

The chain is built from TRBV3-1 and TRBJ2-3, with 12 bases matching TRBD2. J was trimmed by 7 bases and V by 1 base; bases with no gene match: 6. The CDR3 has 16 amino acids. Germline V gives CDR1 LGHDT, CDR2 YNNKEL (reference sequence). Here the CDR3 DNA reads TGTGCCAGCAGCCAAGGGACTAGCGGGGTTCGATATACGCAGTATTTT. Residues: CASSQGTSGVRYTQYF.

The chain links TRBV5-1 to TRBJ2-1; D possibly corresponds to TRBD1 (6 bases). V lost 4 bases to trimming and J lost 8 bases, with 16 bases between them. The CDR3 is made up of 14 amino acids. Germline CDR1 and CDR2: SGHRS and YFSETQ. CDR3 sequence (DNA): TGCGCCAGCAGCCCAGACAGGATTAGGGATGAGCAGTTCTTC. This gives the protein CASSPDRIRDEQFF.

The J gene is TRBJ2-2, the V gene TRBV7-6; D is possibly TRBD2 (7 bases). The length of the CDR3 is 16 residues. V shed 5 bases and J shed 5 bases, with 18 bases lying between them. Germline-derived CDR1 and CDR2 are SGHVS and FNYEAQ. Here the CDR3 DNA reads TGTGCCAGCAGCCCCGAGGGGGGGCGACTAACCGGGGAGCTGTTTTTT. Its protein is CASSPEGGRLTGELFF. The full variable domain, with the rest looked up from reference TRBV7-6 and TRBJ2-2, is GAGVSQSPRYKVTKRGQDVALRCDPISGHVSLYWYRQALGQGPEFLTYFNYEAQQDKSGLPNDRFSAERPEGSISTLTIQRTEQRDSAMYRCASSPEGGRLTGELFFGEGSRLTVL.

V gene TRBV20-1 combines with J gene TRBJ1-5, with a tentative D call TRBD1 (5 bases). The V gene's germline CDR1 is DFQATT and CDR2 SNEGSKA (reference sequence). The CDR3 totals 16 residues. The ends were cut back, 3 bases at V and 0 bases at J, with 15 bases in the middle. The CDR3 sequence is CSARILGENSNQPQHF. DNA for the CDR3: TGCAGTGCTAGGATTTTGGGGGAGAATAGCAATCAGCCCCAGCATTTT.

In this sample, this clonotype turned up a few times. CDR3 sequence reads: CASRGGGYSGANVLTF. The CDR3 DNA sequence: TGTGCCAGCAGAGGAGGGGGGTACTCTGGGGCCAACGTCCTGACTTTC. The gene calls are TRBV12-3 or TRBV12-4 and TRBJ2-6, with D perhaps given as TRBD1 or TRBD2 (6 bases each). V lost 6 bases to trimming and J lost 0 bases, with 12 bases between them. The CDR3 is 16 residues long.

The chain couples TRBV14 to TRBJ2-7; 7 bases are shared with TRBD1. V was pared by 5 bases and J by 0 bases, with 7 bases of the junction left unmatched. Germline assignment: CDR1 SGHDN and CDR2 FVKESK. This CDR3 has 15 amino acids. This chain's CDR3 is CASSVAGTVSYEQYF. CDR3 nucleotide sequence: TGTGCCAGCAGCGTGGCTGGGACAGTCTCCTACGAGCAGTACTTC. Supplemented by reference TRBV14 and TRBJ2-7, the full variable domain reads EAGVTQFPSHSVIEKGQTVTLRCDPISGHDNLYWYRRVMGKEIKFLLHFVKESKQDESGMPNNRFLAERTGGTYSTLKVQPAELEDSGVYFCASSVAGTVSYEQYFGPGTRLTVT.

V and J are TRBV6-5 and TRBJ1-1; 7 nucleotides line up with TRBD1. The junction had 3 bases not matched to a gene; V was cut back by 2 bases and J by 0 bases. This CDR3 contains 15 residues. From germline, CDR1 is MNHEY and CDR2 SVGAGI. The CDR3 protein is CASSYLTGMNTEAFF. DNA for the CDR3: TGTGCCAGCAGTTACCTGACAGGGATGAACACTGAAGCTTTCTTT.

The chain couples TRBV5-1 to TRBJ2-2; tentatively, D is TRBD2 (6 bases). The V end lost 0 bases, the J end lost 5 bases, and 14 bases lay between the germline ends. The CDR3 contains 16 residues. CDR1 SGHRS and CDR2 YFSETQ come from the germline V gene. CDR3 nucleotide sequence: TGCGCCAGCAGCTTGGGGAGGCCGGGGAGGACCGGGGAGCTGTTTTTT. Protein: CASSLGRPGRTGELFF.

This clonotype has just a few counts. V gene TRBV12-3 or TRBV12-4 combines with J gene TRBJ2-3, with D unclear. Deletions cut 3 bases from V and 0 bases from J, with 10 bases between. There are 15 residues in the CDR3. CDR3 in amino acids: CASSFTGTSTDTQYF. As DNA, the CDR3 is TGTGCCAGCAGTTTTACCGGAACTAGCACAGATACGCAGTATTTT.

This chain links TRBV20-1 with TRBJ2-3; the D is unclear. V was clipped by 6 bases and J by 5 bases, with 15 bases between them. The CDR3 covers 13 residues. Germline V CDR1 and CDR2: DFQATT, SNEGSKA (reference sequence). DNA of the CDR3: TGCAGTGCCCGTAGAGACCCCTTAGATACGCAGTATTTT. This codes for CSARRDPLDTQYF.